This is a list of T cell receptor beta chains from one sample in a study of patients and donors after allogeneic stem cell transplantation. From the RT-PCR reads, TCRdb called clonotypes with MiXCR, one entry per CDR3 protein. The table shows about 31,000 distinct CDR3 sequences, with approximately 7% occurring only once. Specimen: blood, either unsorted or a sorted T cell fraction (not recorded which). Receptors originate from a human donor who was either an allogeneic HSCT recipient or a stem cell or donor lymphocyte infusion donor (not recorded which). It is not recorded whose cells these are; they may come from a transplant donor. Each CDR3 is given with its conserved first and last residue. Fields, in order: J gene, clone size, V gene, D gene, CDR3 DNA, CDR3 protein. The D gene is left open where the match is weak. Rows may omit the clone size; those that give it use once, few, many or a size class.

J gene: TRBJ1-2
clone size: few
V gene: TRBV6-5
D gene: .
CDR3 DNA: TGTGCCAGCAGTTACACGACTCCTCCTAACTATGGCTACACCTTC
CDR3 protein: CASSYTTPPNYGYTF

J gene: TRBJ2-1
clone size: many
V gene: TRBV24-1
D gene: TRBD1
CDR3 DNA: TGTGCCACCAGTGCCCTGGGACAGACCGTTGTAGATGAGCAGTTCTTC
CDR3 protein: CATSALGQTVVDEQFF

J gene: TRBJ1-4
clone size: many
V gene: TRBV3-1
D gene: .
CDR3 DNA: TGTGCCAGCAGCCCCACTACAGGCGCCCGGACCACAACTAATGAAAAACTGTTTTTT
CDR3 protein: CASSPTTGARTTTNEKLFF

J gene: TRBJ1-2
clone size: many
V gene: TRBV9
D gene: .
CDR3 DNA: TGTGCCAGCAGCGTAGGAGTAACTGGCTACACCTTC
CDR3 protein: CASSVGVTGYTF

J gene: TRBJ2-3
clone size: many
V gene: TRBV12-3/TRBV12-4
D gene: TRBD2
CDR3 DNA: TGTGCCAGCAGCCAAGCGGGGACTAGCACAGATACGCAGTATTTT
CDR3 protein: CASSQAGTSTDTQYF

J gene: TRBJ2-5
clone size: once
V gene: TRBV30
D gene: TRBD1
CDR3 DNA: TGTGCCTTTCAGGGGGCATTAGAGACCCAGTACTTC
CDR3 protein: CAFQGALETQYF

J gene: TRBJ2-1
clone size: many
V gene: TRBV4-3
D gene: .
CDR3 DNA: TGCGCCAGCAGCCAACGACAAGACGTTGAGCAGTTCTTC
CDR3 protein: CASSQRQDVEQFF

J gene: TRBJ2-2
clone size: few
V gene: TRBV9
D gene: .
CDR3 DNA: TGTGCCAGCAGCGTAGTAGGGAGCGACACCGGGGAGCTGTTTTTT
CDR3 protein: CASSVVGSDTGELFF

J gene: TRBJ2-7
clone size: .
V gene: TRBV4-1
D gene: TRBD2
CDR3 DNA: TGCGCCAGCAGCCTACCGGCTAGCGGGAGGACGAGTTACGAGCAGTACTTC
CDR3 protein: CASSLPASGRTSYEQYF

J gene: TRBJ1-5
clone size: many
V gene: TRBV18
D gene: .
CDR3 DNA: TGTGCCAGCTCACCAGTAGGGTATAGCAATCAGCCCCAGCATTTT
CDR3 protein: CASSPVGYSNQPQHF

J gene: TRBJ2-1
clone size: .
V gene: TRBV28
D gene: TRBD2
CDR3 DNA: TGTGCCAGCAGTTCGGGACTAGCGGGATCCTACAATGAGCAGTTCTTC
CDR3 protein: CASSSGLAGSYNEQFF

J gene: TRBJ2-2
clone size: many
V gene: TRBV28
D gene: .
CDR3 DNA: TGTGCCAGCAGTTACCCCGGGTTAACGAACACCGGGGAGCTGTTTTTT
CDR3 protein: CASSYPGLTNTGELFF

J gene: TRBJ1-5
clone size: many
V gene: TRBV18
D gene: .
CDR3 DNA: TGTGCCAGCTCACCATCCCCGGGAAATCAGCCCCAGCATTTT
CDR3 protein: CASSPSPGNQPQHF

J gene: TRBJ2-7
clone size: .
V gene: TRBV6-5
D gene: .
CDR3 DNA: TGTGCCACGAGCCAGGGGTACGAGCAGTACTTC
CDR3 protein: CATSQGYEQYF

J gene: TRBJ2-5
clone size: .
V gene: TRBV14
D gene: .
CDR3 DNA: TGTGCCAGCAGCCGCAGACAGGTACTGGGAATAGAGACCCAGTACTTC
CDR3 protein: CASSRRQVLGIETQYF

J gene: TRBJ1-2
clone size: many
V gene: TRBV28
D gene: TRBD1
CDR3 DNA: TGTGCCAGCCTAGACAGGGGAAACTATGGCTACACCTTC
CDR3 protein: CASLDRGNYGYTF

J gene: TRBJ2-7
clone size: few
V gene: TRBV10-3
D gene: .
CDR3 DNA: TGTGCCATCAGTGCGGGGTACGAGCAGTACTTC
CDR3 protein: CAISAGYEQYF

J gene: TRBJ1-5
clone size: many
V gene: TRBV5-1
D gene: .
CDR3 DNA: TGCGCCAGCAGCCCGGACGGTCAGGGAAATCAGCCCCAGCATTTT
CDR3 protein: CASSPDGQGNQPQHF

J gene: TRBJ2-1
clone size: few
V gene: TRBV7-6
D gene: TRBD2
CDR3 DNA: TGTGCCAGCAGCTCCCCCTTAGCGGGAGGGCCGAGTGAGCAGTTCTTC
CDR3 protein: CASSSPLAGGPSEQFF

J gene: TRBJ1-2
clone size: many
V gene: TRBV29-1
D gene: .
CDR3 DNA: TGCAGCGTAGACAGACAGAGTTTTAACTATGGCTACACCTTC
CDR3 protein: CSVDRQSFNYGYTF

J gene: TRBJ1-5
clone size: many
V gene: TRBV25-1
D gene: .
CDR3 DNA: TGTGCCAGCAAACAGACAGGTACTAATCAGCCCCAGCATTTT
CDR3 protein: CASKQTGTNQPQHF

J gene: TRBJ2-1
clone size: medium-sized
V gene: TRBV4-3
D gene: .
CDR3 DNA: TGCGCCAGCAGCCATCTAGACAGGAGAGAGGAGCAGTTCTTC
CDR3 protein: CASSHLDRREEQFF

J gene: TRBJ1-4
clone size: medium-sized
V gene: TRBV4-2
D gene: TRBD1
CDR3 DNA: TGTGCCAGCAGCCAAGCACATAGACAGGGGGTTAATGAAAAACTGTTTTTT
CDR3 protein: CASSQAHRQGVNEKLFF

J gene: TRBJ2-3
clone size: many
V gene: TRBV3-1
D gene: TRBD1
CDR3 DNA: TGTGCCAGCAGCGCCAGGGGGTGGGATACGCAGTATTTT
CDR3 protein: CASSARGWDTQYF

J gene: TRBJ1-2
clone size: many
V gene: TRBV6-5
D gene: .
CDR3 DNA: TGTGCCAGCTTATCCGAGTCAGTTGACAACTATGGCTACACCTTC
CDR3 protein: CASLSESVDNYGYTF

J gene: TRBJ1-1
clone size: many
V gene: TRBV20-1
D gene: TRBD1
CDR3 DNA: TGCAGTGCTAAGGGACAGAGGACTGAAGCTTTCTTT
CDR3 protein: CSAKGQRTEAFF

J gene: TRBJ1-4
clone size: many
V gene: TRBV7-9
D gene: .
CDR3 DNA: TGTGCCAGCAGCTTACTCAGGCAAGAAAAACTGTTTTTT
CDR3 protein: CASSLLRQEKLFF

J gene: TRBJ1-5
clone size: many
V gene: TRBV27
D gene: TRBD1
CDR3 DNA: TGTGCCAGCAGTAGGAAACTCGGGACAGGGGGAGGTCAGCCCCAGCATTTT
CDR3 protein: CASSRKLGTGGGQPQHF

J gene: TRBJ1-4
clone size: many
V gene: TRBV7-2
D gene: .
CDR3 DNA: TGTGCCAGCAGCTTACGGGGATCTAATGAAAAACTGTTTTTT
CDR3 protein: CASSLRGSNEKLFF

J gene: TRBJ2-7
clone size: few
V gene: TRBV15
D gene: .
CDR3 DNA: TGTGCCACCAGCAGGGGCAGGGGGGCCCGGGAGCAGTACTTC
CDR3 protein: CATSRGRGAREQYF

J gene: TRBJ1-1
clone size: .
V gene: TRBV18
D gene: TRBD1
CDR3 DNA: TGTGCCAGCTCACCTAAACAGGGGCCCACTGAAGCTTTCTTT
CDR3 protein: CASSPKQGPTEAFF

J gene: TRBJ2-7
clone size: .
V gene: TRBV15
D gene: .
CDR3 DNA: TGTGCCACCAGCGGAGATACAGGCCATGCCTACGAGCAGTACTTC
CDR3 protein: CATSGDTGHAYEQYF

J gene: TRBJ2-1
clone size: .
V gene: TRBV6-6
D gene: TRBD2
CDR3 DNA: TGTGCCAGCAGACGAGCGGGAACCTTGGATGAGCAGTTCTTC
CDR3 protein: CASRRAGTLDEQFF

J gene: TRBJ1-2
clone size: many
V gene: TRBV4-3
D gene: .
CDR3 DNA: TGCGCCAGCAGCCCTGAACAGGCACCTAACTATGGCTACACCTTC
CDR3 protein: CASSPEQAPNYGYTF

J gene: TRBJ1-2
clone size: many
V gene: TRBV7-2
D gene: .
CDR3 DNA: TGTGCCAGCAGCTTAGCACAGCCTAACTATGGCTACACCTTC
CDR3 protein: CASSLAQPNYGYTF

J gene: TRBJ2-2
clone size: .
V gene: TRBV1
D gene: .
CDR3 DNA: TGCACCAGAAGGACAGGGGAAGAGGGAGGGGACACCGGGGAGCTGTTTTTT
CDR3 protein: CTRRTGEEGGDTGELFF

J gene: TRBJ2-5
clone size: many
V gene: TRBV7-9
D gene: TRBD2
CDR3 DNA: TGTGCCAGCAGCTTGGGACTAGCAAAAGAGACCCAGTACTTC
CDR3 protein: CASSLGLAKETQYF

J gene: TRBJ2-3
clone size: .
V gene: TRBV28
D gene: .
CDR3 DNA: TGTGCCAGCACCAACCGGAGGGATACGCAGTATTTT
CDR3 protein: CASTNRRDTQYF

J gene: TRBJ2-1
clone size: .
V gene: TRBV7-6
D gene: .
CDR3 DNA: TGTGCCAGCAGCTTAGAAGAAGACGATGAGCAGTTCTTC
CDR3 protein: CASSLEEDDEQFF

J gene: TRBJ1-1
clone size: .
V gene: TRBV20-1
D gene: TRBD1
CDR3 DNA: TGCAGTGCTAGAGACCCGACAGGGCCACGAGGAGTCAGCACTGAAGCTTTCTTT
CDR3 protein: CSARDPTGPRGVSTEAFF

J gene: TRBJ1-1
clone size: medium-sized
V gene: TRBV12-3/TRBV12-4
D gene: TRBD1
CDR3 DNA: TGTGCCAGCAGCCGAAAGAGGACAGGGACAGCTTTCTTT
CDR3 protein: CASSRKRTGTAFF

J gene: TRBJ2-3
clone size: many
V gene: TRBV5-1
D gene: TRBD2
CDR3 DNA: TGCGCCAGCAGCCCCCCGGGACTAGCGGGATCAGATACGCAGTATTTT
CDR3 protein: CASSPPGLAGSDTQYF

J gene: TRBJ2-1
clone size: many
V gene: TRBV18
D gene: TRBD2
CDR3 DNA: TGTGCCAGCTCACGCACCGGGACTAGCAGTGGCGCTGAGCAGTTCTTC
CDR3 protein: CASSRTGTSSGAEQFF

J gene: TRBJ2-7
clone size: few
V gene: TRBV2
D gene: TRBD1
CDR3 DNA: TGTGCCAGCAATCATCCGGGACAGACATCACCTCTCTACGAGCAGTACTTC
CDR3 protein: CASNHPGQTSPLYEQYF

J gene: TRBJ1-1
clone size: many
V gene: TRBV11-3
D gene: .
CDR3 DNA: TGTGCCAGCAGCTTAAGGAAGATGAACACTGAAGCTTTCTTT
CDR3 protein: CASSLRKMNTEAFF

J gene: TRBJ2-1
clone size: .
V gene: TRBV28
D gene: .
CDR3 DNA: TGTGCCAGCAGGGATATCCTCAAGCAGTTCTTC
CDR3 protein: CASRDILKQFF

J gene: TRBJ2-7
clone size: many
V gene: TRBV7-9
D gene: TRBD2
CDR3 DNA: TGTGCCAGCAGCTCGTGGACTAGAGACGAGCAGTACTTC
CDR3 protein: CASSSWTRDEQYF

J gene: TRBJ2-7
clone size: many
V gene: TRBV4-1
D gene: .
CDR3 DNA: TGCGCCAGCAGCCAAGATCCGACATTGACCTACGAGCAGTACTTC
CDR3 protein: CASSQDPTLTYEQYF

J gene: TRBJ2-7
clone size: many
V gene: TRBV6-2/TRBV6-3
D gene: .
CDR3 DNA: TGTGCCAGCAGTTACGGATCTTACTACGAGCAGTACTTC
CDR3 protein: CASSYGSYYEQYF

J gene: TRBJ2-7
clone size: few
V gene: TRBV11-3
D gene: .
CDR3 DNA: TGTGCCAGCAGCTTAGTCGGTCGCGCCTGGAACGAGCAGTACTTC
CDR3 protein: CASSLVGRAWNEQYF

J gene: TRBJ2-5
clone size: many
V gene: TRBV7-9
D gene: .
CDR3 DNA: TGTGCCAGCAGCTTGCCCTCTGGGGGGCCTCAAGAGACCCAGTACTTC
CDR3 protein: CASSLPSGGPQETQYF

J gene: TRBJ1-1
clone size: many
V gene: TRBV28
D gene: .
CDR3 DNA: TGTGCCAGCAGTCCTATTGGGGGTCGGGACACTGAAGCTTTCTTT
CDR3 protein: CASSPIGGRDTEAFF

J gene: TRBJ2-7
clone size: .
V gene: TRBV15
D gene: TRBD1
CDR3 DNA: TGTGCCACCAGCAGGGGGGGACAGGGACTCTACGAGCAGTACTTC
CDR3 protein: CATSRGGQGLYEQYF

J gene: TRBJ2-3
clone size: many
V gene: TRBV24-1
D gene: .
CDR3 DNA: TGTGCCACCAGTGATCCCGGAGGCGGAGATACGCAGTATTTT
CDR3 protein: CATSDPGGGDTQYF

J gene: TRBJ2-3
clone size: many
V gene: TRBV20-1
D gene: .
CDR3 DNA: TGCAGTGCTAGAGTCCGGGATCATACGCAGTATTTT
CDR3 protein: CSARVRDHTQYF